Listed below are T cell receptor beta chains from one sample, sequenced in a study of T cells in Graves' hyperthyroidism and ophthalmopathy. TCRdb ran MiXCR on the multiplex PCR reads and lists one entry per CDR3 protein. The sample lists roughly 700,000 distinct CDR3 sequences; roughly 17% were seen once. Sequencing was carried out using blood. Receptors were obtained from a man aged 50-60 years with Graves' hyperthyroidism. Both conserved end residues are part of each CDR3. Fields, in order: D gene, clone size, V gene, J gene, CDR3 protein, CDR3 DNA. D genes are given only for firm matches. Not every row has a clone size; where given, it reads once, few, many or a size class.

TRBD2	many	TRBV11-2	TRBJ2-1	CASSRLPEEAGGSYNEQFF	TGTGCCAGCAGCCGACTCCCCGAAGAAGCGGGAGGCTCCTACAATGAGCAGTTCTTC
-	many	TRBV2	TRBJ1-4	CASSAGPFGDEKLFF	TGTGCCAGCAGTGCAGGCCCCTTTGGGGATGAAAAACTGTTTTTT
-	many	TRBV7-2	TRBJ2-5	CASSLTRWETQYF	TGTGCCAGCAGCTTAACTCGTTGGGAGACCCAGTACTTC
-	once	TRBV5-1	TRBJ2-1	CASSLTRQTTSYNEQFF	TGCGCCAGCAGCTTAACGCGACAGACGACCTCCTACAATGAGCAGTTCTTC
-	many	TRBV2	TRBJ1-3	CASSPRESGNTIYF	TGTGCCAGCAGTCCCCGGGAGTCGGGAAACACCATATATTTT
-	many	TRBV11-2	TRBJ1-3	CASSLAWDTISGNTIYF	TGTGCCAGCAGCTTAGCATGGGACACTATCTCTGGAAACACCATATATTTT
TRBD2	few	TRBV5-1	TRBJ2-7	CASRTGTSGYEQYF	TGCGCCAGCAGAACCGGGACTAGCGGCTACGAGCAGTACTTC
-	-	TRBV19	TRBJ2-2	CASSTGINTGELFF	TGTGCCAGTAGTACCGGGATAAACACCGGGGAGCTGTTTTTT
-	-	TRBV10-3	TRBJ1-2	CAISGTGYGYTF	TGTGCCATCAGTGGGACGGGCTATGGCTACACCTTC
-	few	TRBV30	TRBJ1-3	CAWIRGTGGNTIYF	TGTGCCTGGATCAGGGGTACCGGGGGAAACACCATATATTTT
-	few	TRBV2	TRBJ2-1	CASTSSGIYNEQFF	TGTGCCAGCACTTCCTCAGGGATATACAATGAGCAGTTCTTC
TRBD1	many	TRBV5-1	TRBJ1-1	CASSWTGSGDEAFF	TGCGCCAGCAGCTGGACAGGGTCTGGAGATGAGGCTTTCTTT
TRBD2	many	TRBV20-1	TRBJ2-3	CSARDPLSSGRTDTQYF	TGCAGTGCTAGAGACCCGCTGTCCAGCGGGAGGACAGATACGCAGTATTTT
TRBD2	many	TRBV20-1	TRBJ2-1	CSATSGGDWTYNEQFF	TGCAGTGCTACCTCCGGGGGGGACTGGACGTACAATGAGCAGTTCTTC
-	few	TRBV3-1	TRBJ1-3	CASSPTERSGNTIYF	TGTGCCAGCAGCCCCACGGAGCGCTCTGGAAACACCATATATTTT
-	-	TRBV29-1	TRBJ2-1	CSVEESSNEQFF	TGCAGCGTTGAAGAGTCGAGCAATGAGCAGTTCTTC
TRBD2	-	TRBV2	TRBJ2-5	CASSVGGVSETQYF	TGTGCCAGCAGTGTCGGGGGGGTTAGTGAGACCCAGTACTTC
TRBD1	many	TRBV27	TRBJ1-6	CASNQGGGTSSPLHF	TGTGCCAGCAACCAAGGAGGGGGCACGTCTTCACCCCTCCACTTT
-	many	TRBV27	TRBJ1-2	CASSNPADYGYTF	TGTGCCAGCAGTAATCCGGCGGACTATGGCTACACCTTC
-	-	TRBV3-1	TRBJ1-5	CASSHAGVVQPQHF	TGTGCCAGCAGCCATGCAGGGGTTGTCCAGCCCCAGCATTTT
-	-	TRBV20-1	TRBJ1-2	CSALGRQGIDGYTF	TGCAGTGCCCTAGGCCGGCAGGGAATCGATGGCTACACCTTC
-	-	TRBV5-1	TRBJ2-7	CASSVRDGTYEQYF	TGCGCCAGCAGCGTCCGGGACGGAACCTACGAGCAGTACTTC
-	few	TRBV5-1	TRBJ1-1	CASTKEGLNTEAFF	TGCGCCAGCACCAAAGAGGGGTTGAACACTGAAGCTTTCTTT
-	-	TRBV3-1	TRBJ2-7	CASSHGGNYEQYF	TGTGCCAGCAGCCATGGCGGGAACTACGAGCAGTACTTC
-	-	TRBV9	TRBJ2-7	CASSHLGGEQYF	TGTGCCAGCAGTCATCTGGGGGGCGAGCAGTACTTC
-	-	TRBV28	TRBJ1-2	CASRGHQNYGYTF	TGTGCCAGCAGGGGACACCAAAACTATGGCTACACCTTC
-	few	TRBV5-1	TRBJ2-7	CANPGHAPAAYYEQYF	TGCGCCAACCCGGGCCACGCTCCGGCCGCCTACTACGAGCAGTACTTC
-	once	TRBV18	TRBJ1-5	CASSPREGNQPQHF	TGTGCCAGCTCACCAAGGGAGGGCAATCAGCCCCAGCATTTT
-	many	TRBV11-3	TRBJ1-1	CASSLVPWTEAFF	TGTGCCAGCAGCTTAGTCCCATGGACTGAAGCTTTCTTT
-	many	TRBV7-8	TRBJ1-1	CASSFLTATEAFF	TGTGCCAGCAGCTTTTTGACAGCCACTGAAGCTTTCTTT
-	many	TRBV28	TRBJ1-2	CASTSFIAAYGYTF	TGTGCCAGCACCTCCTTCATCGCAGCCTATGGCTACACCTTC
-	-	TRBV25-1	TRBJ2-5	CASSEYTETQYF	TGTGCCAGCAGTGAATATACGGAGACCCAGTACTTC
-	few	TRBV18	TRBJ1-4	CASSPVWGNEKLFF	TGTGCCAGCTCACCAGTATGGGGGAATGAAAAACTGTTTTTT
-	-	TRBV7-2	TRBJ1-2	CASSLQEAYGYTF	TGTGCCAGCAGCTTACAGGAGGCCTATGGCTACACCTTC
-	-	TRBV29-1	TRBJ1-1	CSVGGGGTEAFF	TGCAGCGTTGGTGGGGGAGGCACTGAAGCTTTCTTT
TRBD2	many	TRBV6-1	TRBJ2-7	CASTRAGGDYEQYF	TGTGCCAGCACTAGAGCGGGAGGGGACTACGAGCAGTACTTC
TRBD2	-	TRBV20-1	TRBJ2-4	CSANKAGGDIQYF	TGCAGTGCTAATAAAGCGGGAGGGGACATTCAGTACTTC
-	-	TRBV15	TRBJ1-2	CATSRDRAHGYTF	TGTGCCACCAGCAGAGACAGGGCCCATGGCTACACCTTC
TRBD1	-	TRBV6-2/TRBV6-3	TRBJ1-6	CASSASGTGVSPLHF	TGTGCCAGCAGTGCATCCGGTACAGGGGTCTCACCCCTCCACTTT
-	many	TRBV7-9	TRBJ1-1	CASRYGGAGVNTEAFF	TGTGCCAGCAGGTACGGGGGGGCAGGTGTGAACACTGAAGCTTTCTTT
-	few	TRBV30	TRBJ2-2	CAWRRWDSYTGELFF	TGTGCCTGGAGAAGATGGGACTCTTACACCGGGGAGCTGTTTTTT
-	-	TRBV6-5	TRBJ1-2	CASSYYSLAVTNYGYTF	TGTGCCAGCAGTTACTATTCCCTGGCAGTTACTAACTATGGCTACACCTTC